What follows are 27 T cell receptor beta chains derived from one specimen sequenced in a study of cytomegalovirus exposure and HLA in healthy donors. The PCR employed 60 Vbeta primers together with 13 Jbeta primers. Method: immunoSEQ multiplex PCR; TCRdb's copy keeps in-frame clones and lacks some. The table shows approximately 120,000 clones, with roughly 70% occurring only once. Source material: PBMCs. These receptors all stem from a woman between 70 and 85 years old in good health and CMV-seropositive.

The rearrangement links TRBV7-9 to TRBJ1-5; D possibly corresponds to TRBD1 (6 bases). Trimming shortened V by 1 base and J by 0 bases, and 7 bases separated the two germline ends. This CDR3 spans 15 amino acids. From germline, CDR1 is SEHNR and CDR2 FQNEAQ (reference sequence). CDR3 amino acids: CASSLGTASNQPQHF. The CDR3 region has the DNA TGTGCCAGCAGCTTAGGGACAGCTAGCAATCAGCCCCAGCATTTT.

DNA for the CDR3: TGTGCCAGCAGTTACTCGAGAGAGGGAGGCGGGGAGCTGTTTTTT. Protein sequence: CASSYSREGGGELFF. The V gene is TRBV6-6, the J gene TRBJ2-2; maybe TRBD2 (6 bases). The CDR3 runs to 15 residues. V was clipped by 0 bases and J by 7 bases, with 12 bases between them. Germline V gene sequence: CDR1 MNHNY, CDR2 SVGAGI (reference sequence).

V usage is TRBV30 and J usage is TRBJ1-1; D unresolved. Between the trimmed V and J ends, which lost 1 base and 6 bases, there was a span of 12 bases. CDR1 and CDR2 from the germline V gene are GTSNPN and SVGIG (reference sequence). The CDR3 is 13 residues long. This chain's CDR3 is CAWSAQRLAEAFF. CDR3 in DNA: TGTGCCTGGAGTGCCCAGCGACTAGCTGAAGCTTTCTTT.

The rearrangement joins TRBV7-6 to TRBJ1-4, with 8 bases fitting TRBD1. V gave up 5 bases and J gave up 10 bases; unmatched junction bases: 6. Germline V gives CDR1 SGHVS, CDR2 FNYEAQ. This CDR3 is built from 13 residues. This chain's CDR3 is CASSRGQGGKLFF. CDR3 nucleotides: TGTGCCAGCAGCCGCGGACAGGGAGGAAAACTGTTTTTT.

This rearrangement joins TRBV29-1 to TRBJ1-1; TRBD1 matches at 7 bases. The V gene end was trimmed by 5 bases and the J gene end by 4 bases; junction bases not matched to a gene: 4. CDR1 is SQVTM, CDR2 ANQGSEA, per germline. The CDR3 is 12 residues long. The CDR3 nucleotides read TGCAGCGTTTATAGGGGGCCCACTGAAGCTTTCTTT. It encodes CSVYRGPTEAFF.

This clone was seen only once. This chain joins TRBV5-8 and TRBJ2-7; 8 bases are shared with TRBD1. The CDR3 covers 13 residues. With V trimmed by 4 bases and J by 4 bases, 4 bases remained unmatched. Germline V lookup: CDR1 SGHTS, CDR2 YDEGEE. The chain's CDR3 is CASSRDRLYEQYF. Here the CDR3 DNA reads TGTGCCAGCAGCCGGGACAGGCTTTACGAGCAGTACTTC.

J is TRBJ1-1 and V is TRBV9; D ambiguous. Trimming shortened V by 4 bases and J by 4 bases, and 20 bases separated the two germline ends. The CDR3 loop spans 16 amino acids. Per germline, CDR1 SGDLS and CDR2 YYNGEE. The CDR3 reads CASSPNPPEVGTEAFF. DNA for the CDR3: TGTGCCAGCAGCCCGAACCCTCCGGAGGTTGGCACTGAAGCTTTCTTT. Combining the CDR3 with reference TRBV9 and TRBJ1-1 gives the whole variable domain DSGVTQTPKHLITATGQRVTLRCSPRSGDLSVYWYQQSLDQGLQFLIQYYNGEERAKGNILERFSAQQFPDLHSELNLSSLELGDSALYFCASSPNPPEVGTEAFFGQGTRLTVV.

The chain combines TRBV30 with TRBJ1-1; no clear D gene. CDR1 is GTSNPN and CDR2 is SVGIG in the germline V gene (reference sequence). This CDR3 contains 12 residues. The V end lost 3 bases, the J end lost 6 bases, and 11 bases lay between the germline ends. The DNA of the CDR3 is TGTGCCTGGAGGGTACAAAGCGCTGAAGCTTTCTTT. Its translation: CAWRVQSAEAFF.

The CDR3 spells CASSPWTGTPEKLFF. The CDR3 bases are TGTGCCAGCAGCCCGTGGACAGGGACACCGGAGAAACTGTTTTTT. The chain couples TRBV7-9 to TRBJ1-4; 8 bases are shared with TRBD1. J gave up 11 bases and V 5 bases, and 13 bases lay outside the gene matches. The germline V gene encodes CDR1 SEHNR and CDR2 FQNEAQ (reference sequence). The CDR3 has 15 amino acids.

This clone occurred a few times. This chain connects TRBV30 to TRBJ1-2, with 11 bases fitting TRBD1. The CDR3 has 15 amino acids. Trimming removed 4 bases from V and 7 bases from J; junction bases left unmatched: 11. Per germline, CDR1 GTSNPN and CDR2 SVGIG (reference sequence). The CDR3: CAWIRDRGSLGGYTF. CDR3 nucleotides: TGTGCCTGGATCCGGGACAGGGGGTCTCTTGGTGGCTACACCTTC. Full variable domain (missing parts from reference TRBV30 and TRBJ1-2): SQTIHQWPATLVQPVGSPLSLECTVEGTSNPNLYWYRQAAGRGLQLLFYSVGIGQISSEVPQNLSASRPQDRQFILSSKKLLLSDSGFYLCAWIRDRGSLGGYTFGSGTRLTVV.

The chain employs TRBV15 and TRBJ1-4; D is ambiguous. Germline assignment: CDR1 LNHNV and CDR2 YYDKDF (reference sequence). With 1 base removed from V and 2 bases from J, the gap between germline ends came to 8 bases. This CDR3 is built from 15 residues. The CDR3 bases are TGTGCCACCAGCAGAGTTCCAGGCACTAATGAAAAACTGTTTTTT. It specifies CATSRVPGTNEKLFF.

The chain links TRBV7-2 to TRBJ1-2; TRBD1 is a possible D gene (5 bases). V lost 5 bases and J lost 4, with 17 bases in between. This CDR3 is 15 amino acids long. Germline V gives CDR1 SGHTA, CDR2 FQGNSA. CDR3 DNA sequence: TGTGCCAGCAGCCCCAGACAGAAAACTCTCTATGGCTACACCTTC. Encoded protein: CASSPRQKTLYGYTF. The entire variable domain, with the rest obtained from reference TRBV7-2 and TRBJ1-2, is as follows: GAGVSQSPSNKVTEKGKDVELRCDPISGHTALYWYRQSLGQGLEFLIYFQGNSAPDKSGLPSDRFSAERTGGSVSTLTIQRTQQEDSAVYLCASSPRQKTLYGYTFGSGTRLTVV.

A single count supports this clone. This chain uses TRBV19 with TRBJ1-2; 7 bases align to TRBD1. The CDR3 extends over 16 amino acids. The V gene end was trimmed by 4 bases and the J gene end by 2 bases; junction bases not matched to a gene: 10. Per the germline V gene, CDR1 is LNHDA and CDR2 is SQIVND (reference sequence). In nucleotides, the CDR3 is TGTGCCAGTAGTAGGGCCGGGACAGTGGAGAACTATGGCTACACCTTC. Its protein product is CASSRAGTVENYGYTF. Filled out from reference TRBV19 and TRBJ1-2, the complete variable domain reads DGGITQSPKYLFRKEGQNVTLSCEQNLNHDAMYWYRQDPGQGLRLIYYSQIVNDFQKGDIAEGYSVSREKKESFPLTVTSAQKNPTAFYLCASSRAGTVENYGYTFGSGTRLTVV.

V and J are TRBV11-2 and TRBJ2-5, with 10 bases lining up with TRBD2. Germline CDR1 reads SGHAT; CDR2 reads FQNNGV. CDR3 length: 15 amino acids. The V and J ends lost 2 bases and 2 bases, in that order; junction bases with no gene match: 2. CDR3 loop: CASSLSSGRQETQYF. For the CDR3, the DNA is TGTGCCAGCAGCTTATCTAGCGGGAGACAAGAGACCCAGTACTTC.

The chain couples TRBV6-5 to TRBJ2-3, with D possibly being TRBD1 (6 bases). CDR1 is MNHEY and CDR2 is SVGAGI in the germline V gene. The CDR3 runs 13 residues. The V end was cut by 6 bases, the J end by 5 bases, with 12 bases between. CDR3: CASRDRGRDTQYF. The CDR3 DNA reads TGTGCCAGCAGAGATAGGGGGAGAGATACGCAGTATTTT.

The genes are TRBV4-3 and TRBJ1-2; TRBD1 is a possible D gene (6 bases). The CDR3 sequence is 15 residues long. V lost 0 bases to trimming and J lost 3 bases, with 11 bases between them. The germline V gene has CDR1 LGHNA and CDR2 YSLEER. The CDR3 DNA reads as TGCGCCAGCAGCCAAGATCACCAGGGGTACTATGGCTACACCTTC. It encodes CASSQDHQGYYGYTF.

V is TRBV4-1 and J is TRBJ1-6; TRBD1 is a possible D gene (5 bases). Trimming stripped 1 base from V and 10 bases from J, with 14 bases between. This CDR3 spans 15 amino acids. Germline assignment: CDR1 MGHRA and CDR2 YSYEKL. As DNA, the CDR3 is TGCGCCAGCAGCCAAGGTTGGGGCTCCACATCACCCCTCCACTTT. Amino acid sequence: CASSQGWGSTSPLHF.

The rearrangement joins TRBV27 to TRBJ2-5, with D unclear. Germline CDR1 and CDR2: MNHEY and SMNVEV (reference sequence). The CDR3 runs 12 residues. Trimming cost V 8 bases and J 7 bases, with 14 bases left between them. As DNA, the CDR3 is TGTGCCAGCGGTGCAGGCAGCCCGACCCAGTACTTC. This gives the protein CASGAGSPTQYF.

V and J are TRBV2 and TRBJ2-7; weak D call: TRBD2 (5 bases). Trimming shortened V by 1 base and J by 1 base, and 17 bases separated the two germline ends. The length of the CDR3 is 17 residues. CDR1 is SNHLY and CDR2 is FYNNEI in the germline V gene. CDR3 sequence reads: CASSEGIASQRSYEQYF. The CDR3 DNA reads TGTGCCAGCAGTGAAGGCATCGCTAGCCAAAGGTCCTACGAGCAGTACTTC.

This chain's CDR3 is CASKPPQGGYGYTF. Written as DNA, the CDR3 is TGTGCCAGCAAGCCCCCACAGGGCGGCTATGGCTACACCTTC. V gene TRBV6-1 combines with J gene TRBJ1-2; D might be TRBD1 (6 bases). The CDR3 runs 14 residues. V lost 7 bases and J lost 4, with 16 bases in between. The V gene's germline CDR1 is MNHNS and CDR2 SASEGT.

The rearrangement joins TRBV7-6 to TRBJ2-7; TRBD1 agrees at 11 bases. The junction had 5 bases not matched to a gene; V was cut back by 5 bases and J by 2 bases. The CDR3 consists of 15 residues. The germline V gene has CDR1 SGHVS and CDR2 FNYEAQ. CDR3 in DNA: TGTGCCAGCAGCGTCGGGACAGGGGGAACCTACGAGCAGTACTTC. Its translation: CASSVGTGGTYEQYF.

This clone was counted only a few times. This chain links TRBV5-1 with TRBJ1-1; a possible D gene is TRBD1 (5 bases). The V end lost 4 bases, the J end lost 8 bases, and 15 bases lay between the germline ends. Germline CDR1 SGHRS, CDR2 YFSETQ. The CDR3 extends over 13 amino acids. CDR3 DNA sequence: TGCGCCAGCAGCCTGATGCCCGGGGGAGAAGCTTTCTTT. This codes for CASSLMPGGEAFF.

The V gene is TRBV5-4, the J gene TRBJ1-2; 8 bases are a match to TRBD1. This CDR3 is built from 14 residues. The germline gives CDR1 SGHNT, CDR2 YYREEE (reference sequence). The V and J ends lost 4 bases and 2 bases, in that order; junction bases with no gene match: 4. As DNA, the CDR3 is TGTGCCAGCAGCCGAGGACAGGGAAACTATGGCTACACCTTC. Protein sequence: CASSRGQGNYGYTF.

This sequence joins TRBV27 and TRBJ1-2; a weak D match, TRBD1 (5 bases). Germline V gene data show CDR1 as MNHEY and CDR2 as SMNVEV (reference sequence). V was clipped by 5 bases and J by 4 bases, with 14 bases between them. The CDR3 is made up of 14 amino acids. Here the CDR3 DNA reads TGTGCCAGCAGTCGGGGGATTATGGGCTATGGCTACACCTTC. Protein product: CASSRGIMGYGYTF.

The rearrangement links TRBV9 to TRBJ1-1; possible D gene TRBD1, 6 bases. Per the germline V gene, CDR1 is SGDLS and CDR2 is YYNGEE. V lost 4 bases and J 5 bases, leaving 9 bases between the germline ends. The CDR3 totals 12 residues. The CDR3 loop is CASSPQGTEAFF. The CDR3 nucleotides read TGTGCCAGCAGCCCCCAGGGGACTGAAGCTTTCTTT.

The sample holds a few counts of this clone. The V call is TRBV6-5, the J call TRBJ1-1, with 12 bases aligning to TRBD1. In germline, CDR1 is MNHEY, CDR2 SVGAGI. V lost 6 bases to trimming and J lost 4 bases; unmatched junction nucleotides: 6. This CDR3 region has 15 residues. The CDR3 is CASRGQGAGSTEAFF. For the CDR3, the DNA is TGTGCCAGCAGGGGACAGGGGGCGGGGAGCACTGAAGCTTTCTTT.

J is TRBJ2-3 and V is TRBV13; 10 bases agree with TRBD1. Unmatched junction bases numbered 6, after V lost 1 base and J lost 8 bases. Germline assignment: CDR1 PRHDT and CDR2 FYEKMQ (reference sequence). The CDR3 is 15 residues long. The CDR3 region is CASSLVSGQGITQYF. DNA for the CDR3: TGTGCCAGCAGCTTAGTCTCGGGACAGGGGATTACGCAGTATTTT.